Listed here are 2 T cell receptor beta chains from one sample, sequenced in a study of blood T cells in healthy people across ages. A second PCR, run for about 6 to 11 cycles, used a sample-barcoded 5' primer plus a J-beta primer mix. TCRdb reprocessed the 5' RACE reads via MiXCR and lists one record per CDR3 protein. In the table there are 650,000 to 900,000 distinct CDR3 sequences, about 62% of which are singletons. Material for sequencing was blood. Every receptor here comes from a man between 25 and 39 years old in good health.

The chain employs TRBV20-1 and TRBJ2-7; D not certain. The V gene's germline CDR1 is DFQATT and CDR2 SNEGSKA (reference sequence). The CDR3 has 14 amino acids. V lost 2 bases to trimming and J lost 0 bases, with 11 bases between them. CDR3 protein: CSARSAVSSYEQYF. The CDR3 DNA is TGCAGTGCTAGAAGTGCAGTAAGCTCCTACGAGCAGTACTTC.

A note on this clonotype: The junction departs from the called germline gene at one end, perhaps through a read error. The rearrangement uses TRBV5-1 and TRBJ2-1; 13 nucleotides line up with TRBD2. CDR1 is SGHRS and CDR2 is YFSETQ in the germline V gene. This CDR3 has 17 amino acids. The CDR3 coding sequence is TGCGCCAGCAGCTCAGGACTAGCGGGGGTCTCCTACAGTGAGCAGTTCTTC. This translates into CASSSGLAGVSYSEQFF. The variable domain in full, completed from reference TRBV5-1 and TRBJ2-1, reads KAGVTQTPRYLIKTRGQQVTLSCSPISGHRSVSWYQQTPGQGLQFLFEYFSETQRNKGNFPGRFSGRQFSNSRSEMNVSTLELGDSALYLCASSSGLAGVSYSEQFFGPGTRLTVL.